This T cell receptor beta chain was found in a study of shared clonotypes between healthy human individuals (dated by TCRdb to the early 2020s). Some background on the complete study: The cohort comprised two women and a few men aged 18 to 49 years. For each donor, CD4 naive and CD4 memory were each run on three plates, CD8 naive on two plates, and CD8 memory on one plate. To estimate repertoire size and how much clonotypes are shared between individuals, the study performed deep sequencing of blood TCR repertoires from 4 to 6 healthy adults. Different laboratories and diverse techniques were used to prepare libraries and sequence TCR repertoires, to increase sequencing depth and limit assay-specific biases. Each donor's leukapheresis produced roughly between roughly 0.94 and 9.5 billion PBMCs.

About this clone itself: No antigen is known for it. No quality values exist for individual bases; no much larger clone is one base distant.

The donors were healthy, HIV-negative adults with no recently reported acute infections or vaccinations. Only Caucasian adults living in Nashville, Tennessee, USA were represented among the donors. CD8 memory samples consisted of magnetically selected CD45RO+ cells combined with CCR7-negative CD45RA+ effector memory (TemRA) cells. Blood was obtained by leukapheresis, after which PBMCs were separated by Ficoll-Histopaque density gradient centrifugation and cryopreserved in liquid nitrogen vapor phase. Purity and quantity of every magnetically sorted T cell population were checked by analytical flow cytometry. Each sorted fraction had its genomic DNA isolated and then quantified by UV absorbance on a Nanodrop 2000c. The paper's findings and limits, for the study overall: The genetic and exposure-history diversity represented was limited by the small number of donors. Only blood was sampled, and tissue TCR repertoires likely differ from those in blood. Sharing across several donors was observed for about 4.8% of naive CD4, 3% to 3.5% of naive CD8, over 2% of memory CD4, and roughly 0.4% of memory CD8 clonotypes. Larger estimated clonotype richness was generally found for naive subsets than for memory subsets. Rarefaction of sorted-subset datasets indicated incomplete sequencing despite the large sequencing depth. Clonotypes shared by all four sorted-subset donors showed higher generation probabilities than non-shared clonotypes. Pairwise subsampling led to the expectation that sequencing depth would affect the degree of clonotype sharing among donors.

Using the deep immunoSEQ assay, TCR CDR3 regions were amplified from genomic DNA by multiplex PCR. Extracted genomic DNA from each cell subset was spread evenly across all wells of several immunoSEQ 96-well plates, with each plate serving as a replicate. Each replicate PCR for sorted subsets received roughly 0.2 ug genomic DNA, equal to about 30,000 T cell genomes. Purified libraries were quantified with a Qubit 3.0 fluorometer, sized on a Bioanalyzer 2100, and re-quantified with the KAPA Library Quantification kit. Every immunoSEQ 96-well plate was sequenced on a separate single-read 150-cycle Illumina NextSeq 550 flow cell. Concerning the study's data processing: Because the immunoSEQ output held only junctional sequences and lacked quality scores, the filtering could not match the filtering applied to full-length reads. Sequences were annotated with PyIR, a Python wrapper for IgBLAST v1.9, and V/J genes and CDR3 were assigned using IMGT germline references. Reads with weak V/J assignments (E-value above 1e-6), missing CDR3, stop codons, out-of-frame junctions, or ambiguous translated residues were removed. V3J clonotypes were defined as sequences sharing the same inferred V gene, J gene, and CDR3 amino acid sequence. Percentage overlap between repertoires was calculated by dividing the number of shared unique clonotypes by the size of the smaller repertoire. Richness of each repertoire was evaluated using RTK rarefaction, the Chao1 estimator, and Recon v2.1 estimates of unobserved clonotypes. OLGA was used to compute generation probabilities for all TCRbeta clonotypes that the gDNA method yielded from several donors. TCRdb retrieved this table from immuneACCESS and kept in-frame rearrangements only. Not all clones are present; in checked studies, unresolved V genes account for under half, and no reason is known for the remainder. V and J calls and clone size follow that table, whereas D and trimming were derived from the DNA. For this sample there are roughly 380,000 clones; about 96% appear just once. Less than 0.35% of the sample is held by the ten biggest clonotypes.

As encoded in the germline V gene, CDR1 is MNHNS while CDR2 is SASEGT. From the cysteine through the phenylalanine, the CDR3 covers 15 amino acids. Kept here is only the CDR3 DNA, which spans 45 bases and is read in frame from base 1. Trimmed from V: 4 bases; trimmed from J: 5 bases; junction bases lacking a gene match: 10. The chain couples TRBV6-1 to TRBJ2-5, with 7 bases matching TRBD2. Input material: memory CD8+ T cells sorted from blood. Interpreted using the paper, the cell subset or site label stands for: CD45RO+ cells pooled with CCR7-negative TemRA cells. The clonotype was recovered from a young man in good health. The DNA is as follows: TGTGCCAGCAGTGTACTAGCGCTAGGCGGGGAGACCCAGTACTTC. It specifies CASSVLALGGETQYF.